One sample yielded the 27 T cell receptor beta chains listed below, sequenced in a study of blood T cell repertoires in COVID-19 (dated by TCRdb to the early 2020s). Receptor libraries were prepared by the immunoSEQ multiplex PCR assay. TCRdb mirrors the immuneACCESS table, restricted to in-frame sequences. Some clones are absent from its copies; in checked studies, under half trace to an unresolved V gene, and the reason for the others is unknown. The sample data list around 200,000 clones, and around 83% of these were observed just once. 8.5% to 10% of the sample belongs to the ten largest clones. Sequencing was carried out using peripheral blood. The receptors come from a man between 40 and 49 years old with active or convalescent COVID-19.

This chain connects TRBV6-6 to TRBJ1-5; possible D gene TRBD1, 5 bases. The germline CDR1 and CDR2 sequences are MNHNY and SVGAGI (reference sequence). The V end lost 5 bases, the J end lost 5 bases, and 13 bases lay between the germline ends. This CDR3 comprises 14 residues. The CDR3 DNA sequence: TGTGCCAGCAGTCTGACAGTTATGGATCAGCCCCAGCATTTT. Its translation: CASSLTVMDQPQHF.

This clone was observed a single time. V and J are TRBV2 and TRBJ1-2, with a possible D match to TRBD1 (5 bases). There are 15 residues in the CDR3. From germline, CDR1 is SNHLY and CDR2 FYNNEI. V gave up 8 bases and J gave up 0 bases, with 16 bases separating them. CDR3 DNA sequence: TGTGCCAGCCGAGGGGAGGGGATGGCTAACTATGGCTACACCTTC. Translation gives CASRGEGMANYGYTF.

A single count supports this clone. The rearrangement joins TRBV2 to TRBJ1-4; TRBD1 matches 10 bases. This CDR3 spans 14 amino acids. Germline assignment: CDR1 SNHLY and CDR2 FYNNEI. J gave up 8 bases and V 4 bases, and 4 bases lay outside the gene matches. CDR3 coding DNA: TGTGCCAGCAGTGTGGGGACAGGGGTGGAAAAACTGTTTTTT. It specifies CASSVGTGVEKLFF.

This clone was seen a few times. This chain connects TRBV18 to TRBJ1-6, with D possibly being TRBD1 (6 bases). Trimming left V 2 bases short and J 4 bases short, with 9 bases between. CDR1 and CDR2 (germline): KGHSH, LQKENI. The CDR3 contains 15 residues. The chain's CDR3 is CASSPAQGYNSPLHF. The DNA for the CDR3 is TGTGCCAGCTCACCAGCACAGGGTTATAATTCACCCCTCCACTTT.

The CDR3 DNA is TGTGCCAGCTCACCATTGGGACAGGAGGGTAGGAACACTGAAGCTTTCTTT. Its translation: CASSPLGQEGRNTEAFF. V usage is TRBV18 and J usage is TRBJ1-1; 8 bases agree with TRBD1. The trim removed 2 bases at V and 1 base at J, leaving 9 bases unmatched. The V gene's germline CDR1 is KGHSH and CDR2 LQKENI. The CDR3 is 17 residues long.

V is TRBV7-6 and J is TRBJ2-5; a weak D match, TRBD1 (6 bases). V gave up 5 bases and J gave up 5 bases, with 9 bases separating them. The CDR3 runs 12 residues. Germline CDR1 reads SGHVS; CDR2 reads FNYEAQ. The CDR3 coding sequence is TGTGCCAGCAGCAACAGGGAGGAGACCCAGTACTTC. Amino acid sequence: CASSNREETQYF.

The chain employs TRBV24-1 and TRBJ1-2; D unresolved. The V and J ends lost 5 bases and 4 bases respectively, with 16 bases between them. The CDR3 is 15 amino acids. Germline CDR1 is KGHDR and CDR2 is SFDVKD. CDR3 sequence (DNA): TGTGCCACCAGTGCGTATCCCCTCTCCCCCTATGGCTACACCTTC. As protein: CATSAYPLSPYGYTF.

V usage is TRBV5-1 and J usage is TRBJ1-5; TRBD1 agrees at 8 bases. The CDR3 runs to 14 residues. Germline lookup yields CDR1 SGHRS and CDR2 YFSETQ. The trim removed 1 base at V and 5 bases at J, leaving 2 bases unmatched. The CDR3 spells CASSLTGGYQPQHF. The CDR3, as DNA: TGCGCCAGCAGCTTGACAGGGGGGTATCAGCCCCAGCATTTT. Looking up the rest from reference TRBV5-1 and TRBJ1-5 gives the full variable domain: KAGVTQTPRYLIKTRGQQVTLSCSPISGHRSVSWYQQTPGQGLQFLFEYFSETQRNKGNFPGRFSGRQFSNSRSEMNVSTLELGDSALYLCASSLTGGYQPQHFGDGTRLSIL.

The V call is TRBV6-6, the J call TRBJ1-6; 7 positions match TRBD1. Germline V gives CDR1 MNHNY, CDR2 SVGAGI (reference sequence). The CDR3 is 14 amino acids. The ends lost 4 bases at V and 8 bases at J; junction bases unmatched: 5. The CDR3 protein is CASSSGQADSPLHF. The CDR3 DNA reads TGTGCCAGCAGTTCCGGACAGGCAGATTCACCCCTCCACTTT.

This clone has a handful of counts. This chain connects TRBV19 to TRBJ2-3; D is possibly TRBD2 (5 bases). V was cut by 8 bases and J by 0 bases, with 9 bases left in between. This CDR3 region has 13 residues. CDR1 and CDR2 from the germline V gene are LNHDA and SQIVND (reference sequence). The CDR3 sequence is CASSTKSTDTQYF. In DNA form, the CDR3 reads TGTGCCAGTTCGACTAAGAGCACAGATACGCAGTATTTT.

The CDR3 is CASSPQGQGVFQETQYF. The CDR3 DNA reads TGTGCCAGCAGCCCTCAGGGGCAGGGGGTTTTTCAAGAGACCCAGTACTTC. This rearrangement joins TRBV11-2 to TRBJ2-5, with TRBD1 matching 7 bases. The germline CDR1 and CDR2 sequences are SGHAT and FQNNGV. CDR3 size: 17 residues. With 5 bases clipped from V and 2 bases from J, the junction kept 14 bases outside the gene matches.

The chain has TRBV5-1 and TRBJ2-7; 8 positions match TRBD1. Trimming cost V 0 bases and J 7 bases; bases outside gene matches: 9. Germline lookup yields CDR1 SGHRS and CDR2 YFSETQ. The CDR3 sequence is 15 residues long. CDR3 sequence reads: CASSLAGDRFLEQYF. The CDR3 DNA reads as TGCGCCAGCAGCTTGGCGGGGGACAGGTTTTTGGAGCAGTACTTC.

The CDR3 is CASSSRGQGYGYTF. CDR3 coding DNA: TGCGCCAGCAGCTCGCGAGGACAGGGGTATGGCTACACCTTC. The J gene is TRBJ1-2, the V gene TRBV5-1; 9 nucleotides agree with TRBD1. The V segment lost 3 bases and the J segment 5 bases; nucleotides outside the gene matches: 5. CDR1 and CDR2 (germline): SGHRS, YFSETQ. The CDR3 is 14 amino acids. Together with reference TRBV5-1 and TRBJ1-2, the CDR3 gives the full variable domain: KAGVTQTPRYLIKTRGQQVTLSCSPISGHRSVSWYQQTPGQGLQFLFEYFSETQRNKGNFPGRFSGRQFSNSRSEMNVSTLELGDSALYLCASSSRGQGYGYTFGSGTRLTVV.

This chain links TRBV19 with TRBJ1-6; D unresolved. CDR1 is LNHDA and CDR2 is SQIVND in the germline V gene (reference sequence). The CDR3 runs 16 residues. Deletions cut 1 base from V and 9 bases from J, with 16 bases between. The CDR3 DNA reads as TGTGCCAGTAGTATAGGTACGCGGATCTCTTCTTCACCCCTCCACTTT. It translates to CASSIGTRISSSPLHF.

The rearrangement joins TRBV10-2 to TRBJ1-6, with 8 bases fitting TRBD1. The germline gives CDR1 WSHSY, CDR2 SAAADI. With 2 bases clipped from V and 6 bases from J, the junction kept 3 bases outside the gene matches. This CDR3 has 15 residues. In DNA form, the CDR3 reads TGCGCCAGCAGTGAGATCGGACAGGGTAATTCACCCCTCCACTTT. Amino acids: CASSEIGQGNSPLHF.

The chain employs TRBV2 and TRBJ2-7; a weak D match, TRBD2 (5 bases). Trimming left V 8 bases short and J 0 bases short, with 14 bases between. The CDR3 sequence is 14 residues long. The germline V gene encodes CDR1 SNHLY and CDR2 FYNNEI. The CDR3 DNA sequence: TGTGCCAGCCCCGAAGCGGAAAGCTCCTACGAGCAGTACTTC. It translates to CASPEAESSYEQYF.

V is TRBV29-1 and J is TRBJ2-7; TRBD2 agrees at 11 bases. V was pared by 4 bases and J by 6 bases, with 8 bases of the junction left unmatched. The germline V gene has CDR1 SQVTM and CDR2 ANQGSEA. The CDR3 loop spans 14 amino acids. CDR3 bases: TGCAGCGTTGTTGGGGGGCTAGCGGGAGGCGAGCAGTACTTC. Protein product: CSVVGGLAGGEQYF.

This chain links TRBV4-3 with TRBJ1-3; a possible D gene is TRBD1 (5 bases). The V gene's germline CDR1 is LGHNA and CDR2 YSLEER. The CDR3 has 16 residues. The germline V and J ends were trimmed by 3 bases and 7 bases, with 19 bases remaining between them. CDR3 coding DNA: TGCGCCAGCAGCCATCTAGGAGCAGGGATTGGGAACACCATATATTTT. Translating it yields CASSHLGAGIGNTIYF.

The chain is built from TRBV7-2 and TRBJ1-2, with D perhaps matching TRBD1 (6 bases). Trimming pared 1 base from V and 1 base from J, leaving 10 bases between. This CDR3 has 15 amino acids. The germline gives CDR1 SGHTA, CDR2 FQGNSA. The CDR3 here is CASSLVVGGNYGYTF. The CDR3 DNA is TGTGCCAGCAGCTTAGTTGTAGGGGGTAACTATGGCTACACCTTC.

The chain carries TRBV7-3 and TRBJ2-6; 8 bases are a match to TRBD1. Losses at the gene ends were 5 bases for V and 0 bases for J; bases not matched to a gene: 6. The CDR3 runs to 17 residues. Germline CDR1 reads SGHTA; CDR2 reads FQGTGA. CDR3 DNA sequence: TGTGCCAGCAGCATGGGGACAGGTAGCTCTGGGGCCAACGTCCTGACTTTC. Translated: CASSMGTGSSGANVLTF.

CDR3: CASRMDSLGEKLFF. The CDR3 DNA reads TGTGCCAGCAGAATGGACAGTCTCGGTGAAAAACTGTTTTTT. The gene calls are TRBV6-5 and TRBJ1-4, with a weak D call TRBD1 (6 bases). Trimming shortened V by 6 bases and J by 7 bases, and 15 bases separated the two germline ends. The germline gives CDR1 MNHEY, CDR2 SVGAGI. The CDR3 is 14 residues long.

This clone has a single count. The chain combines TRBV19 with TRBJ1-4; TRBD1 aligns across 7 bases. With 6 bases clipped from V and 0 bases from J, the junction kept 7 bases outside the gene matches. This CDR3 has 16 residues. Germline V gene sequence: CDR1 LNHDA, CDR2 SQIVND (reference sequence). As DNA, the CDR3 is TGTGCCAGTAGAGGACGACAGGGCTCAACTAATGAAAAACTGTTTTTT. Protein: CASRGRQGSTNEKLFF.

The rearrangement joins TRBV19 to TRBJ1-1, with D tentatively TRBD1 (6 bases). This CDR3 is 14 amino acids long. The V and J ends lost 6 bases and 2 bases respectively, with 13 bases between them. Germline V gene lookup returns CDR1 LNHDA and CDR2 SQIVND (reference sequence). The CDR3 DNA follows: TGTGCCAGTAGGGAGACAGGAATTAACACTGAAGCTTTCTTT. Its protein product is CASRETGINTEAFF.

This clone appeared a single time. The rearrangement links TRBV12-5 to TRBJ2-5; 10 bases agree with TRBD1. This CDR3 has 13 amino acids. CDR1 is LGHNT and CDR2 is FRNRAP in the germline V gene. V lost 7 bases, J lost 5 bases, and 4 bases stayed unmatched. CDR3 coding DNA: TGTGCTAGTGCCCGGGACAGGGGTGAGACCCAGTACTTC. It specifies CASARDRGETQYF.

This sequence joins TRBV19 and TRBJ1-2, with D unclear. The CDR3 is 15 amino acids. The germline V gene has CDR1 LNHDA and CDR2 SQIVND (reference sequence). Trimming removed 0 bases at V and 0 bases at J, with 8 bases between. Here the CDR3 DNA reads TGTGCCAGTAGTATAGAAAACAGAGCTAACTATGGCTACACCTTC. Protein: CASSIENRANYGYTF.

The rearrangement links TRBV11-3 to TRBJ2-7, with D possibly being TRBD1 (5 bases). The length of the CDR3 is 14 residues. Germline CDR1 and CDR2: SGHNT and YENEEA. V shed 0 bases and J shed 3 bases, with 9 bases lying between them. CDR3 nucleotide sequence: TGTGCCAGCAGCTTAGATGGCAGGGACTACGAGCAGTACTTC. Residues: CASSLDGRDYEQYF.

Written as DNA, the CDR3 is TGTGCCAGCAGCCGAGGGGGTTCAGGCTATGGCTACACCTTC. Encoded protein: CASSRGGSGYGYTF. The rearrangement links TRBV6-5 to TRBJ1-2, with D perhaps TRBD1 (6 bases). CDR1 is MNHEY, CDR2 SVGAGI, per germline. This CDR3 has 14 amino acids. Between the trimmed V and J ends, which lost 6 bases and 4 bases, there was a span of 15 bases.